Reported below is one TCR beta chain. V was clipped by 4 bases and J by 1 base, with 4 bases between them. The CDR3 totals 12 residues. Assay used: immunoSEQ multiplex PCR; TCRdb lists only in-frame clones, some missing. The sample carries 100,000 to 150,000 clones, 90% recorded once. The entry originates in a study of blood T cell repertoires in COVID-19. V is TRBV12-3 or TRBV12-4 and J is TRBJ1-1, with no clear D. This TCR derives from a man in his sixties with COVID-19, enrolled during active disease. Material: peripheral blood. The CDR3 here is CASSSWNTEAFF. CDR3 coding DNA: TGTGCCAGCAGTTCCTGGAACACTGAAGCTTTCTTT.